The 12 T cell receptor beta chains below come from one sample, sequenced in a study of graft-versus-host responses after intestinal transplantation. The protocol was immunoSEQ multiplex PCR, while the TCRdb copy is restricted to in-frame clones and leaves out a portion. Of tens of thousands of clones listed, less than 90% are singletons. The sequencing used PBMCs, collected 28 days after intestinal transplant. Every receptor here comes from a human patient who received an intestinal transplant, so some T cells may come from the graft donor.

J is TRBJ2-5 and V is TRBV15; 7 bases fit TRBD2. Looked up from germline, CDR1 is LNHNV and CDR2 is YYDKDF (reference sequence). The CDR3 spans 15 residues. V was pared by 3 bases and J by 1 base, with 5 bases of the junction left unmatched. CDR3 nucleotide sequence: TGTGCCACCAGCAGCGATACTAGCGTCCAAGAGACCCAGTACTTC. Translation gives CATSSDTSVQETQYF.

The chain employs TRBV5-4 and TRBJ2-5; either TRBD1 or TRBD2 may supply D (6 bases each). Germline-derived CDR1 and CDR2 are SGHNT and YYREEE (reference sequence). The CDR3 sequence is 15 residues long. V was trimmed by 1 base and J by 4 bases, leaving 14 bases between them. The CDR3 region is CASSLTGRIGETQYF. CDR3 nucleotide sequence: TGTGCCAGCAGCTTGACAGGGAGGATTGGAGAGACCCAGTACTTC.

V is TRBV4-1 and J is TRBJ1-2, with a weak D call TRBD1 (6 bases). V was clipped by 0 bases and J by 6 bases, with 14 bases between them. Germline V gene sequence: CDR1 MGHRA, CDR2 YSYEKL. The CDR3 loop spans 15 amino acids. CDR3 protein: CASSQEIWTAHGYTF. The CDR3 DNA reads TGCGCCAGCAGCCAAGAAATCTGGACAGCTCATGGCTACACCTTC.

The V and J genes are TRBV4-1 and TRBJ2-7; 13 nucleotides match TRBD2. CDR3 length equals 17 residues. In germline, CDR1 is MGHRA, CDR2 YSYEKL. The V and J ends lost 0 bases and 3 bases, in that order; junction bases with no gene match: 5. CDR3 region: CASSQDPRLAGGYEQYF. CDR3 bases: TGCGCCAGCAGCCAAGATCCCCGACTAGCGGGAGGCTACGAGCAGTACTTC.

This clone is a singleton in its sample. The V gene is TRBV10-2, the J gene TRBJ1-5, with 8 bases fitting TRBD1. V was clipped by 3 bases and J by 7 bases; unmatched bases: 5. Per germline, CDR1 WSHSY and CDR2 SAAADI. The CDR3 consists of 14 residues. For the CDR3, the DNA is TGCGCCAGCAGTGAAGTGGACAGGGAGCAGCCCCAGCATTTT. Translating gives CASSEVDREQPQHF.

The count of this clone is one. The CDR3, as DNA: TGTGCCAGCAGTGCCGGACAGTACAATGAGCAGTTCTTC. This gives the protein CASSAGQYNEQFF. The V call is TRBV2, the J call TRBJ2-1; possibly TRBD1 for D (6 bases). V was clipped by 4 bases and J by 4 bases, with 8 bases between them. The CDR3 covers 13 residues. The germline gives CDR1 SNHLY, CDR2 FYNNEI. Full variable domain (outside the CDR3, taken from reference TRBV2 and TRBJ2-1): EPEVTQTPSHQVTQMGQEVILRCVPISNHLYFYWYRQILGQKVEFLVSFYNNEISEKSEIFDDQFSVERPDGSNFTLKIRSTKLEDSAMYFCASSAGQYNEQFFGPGTRLTVL.

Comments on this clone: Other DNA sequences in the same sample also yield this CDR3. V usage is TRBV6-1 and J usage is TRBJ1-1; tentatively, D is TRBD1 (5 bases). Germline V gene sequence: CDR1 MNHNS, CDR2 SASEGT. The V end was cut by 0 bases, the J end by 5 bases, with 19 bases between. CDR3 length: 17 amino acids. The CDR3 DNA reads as TGTGCCAGCAGTGAAGCGGGGGGTCCCCTTGTTAGGACTGAAGCTTTCTTT. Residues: CASSEAGGPLVRTEAFF.

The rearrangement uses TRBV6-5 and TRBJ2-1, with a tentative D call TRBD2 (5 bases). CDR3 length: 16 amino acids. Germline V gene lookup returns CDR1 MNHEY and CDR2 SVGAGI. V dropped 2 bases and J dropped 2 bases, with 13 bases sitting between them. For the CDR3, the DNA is TGTGCCAGCAGTTACGAGGGCGGATTGCCCTACAATGAGCAGTTCTTC. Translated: CASSYEGGLPYNEQFF.

The CDR3 DNA is TGCGCCAGCAGCTACGGACAGGGGCTCTACGAGCAGTACTTC. It translates to CASSYGQGLYEQYF. The V call is TRBV5-1, the J call TRBJ2-5, with 9 bases that match TRBD1. The J call may be wrong; the DNA end is better matched by TRBJ2-7. In germline, CDR1 is SGHRS, CDR2 YFSETQ. The length of the CDR3 is 14 residues.

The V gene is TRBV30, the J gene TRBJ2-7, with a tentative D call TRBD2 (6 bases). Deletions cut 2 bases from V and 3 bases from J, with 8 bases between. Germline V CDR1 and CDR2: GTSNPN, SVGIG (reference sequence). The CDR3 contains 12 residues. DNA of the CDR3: TGTGCCTGGAGTCCGGGACTCTACGAGCAGTACTTC. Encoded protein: CAWSPGLYEQYF.

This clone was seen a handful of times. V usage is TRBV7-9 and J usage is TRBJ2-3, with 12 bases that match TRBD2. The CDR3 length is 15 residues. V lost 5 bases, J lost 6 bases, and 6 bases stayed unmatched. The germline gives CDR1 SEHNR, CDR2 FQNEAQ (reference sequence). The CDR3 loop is CASSPSGGARDTQYF. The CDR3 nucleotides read TGTGCCAGCAGCCCTAGCGGGGGGGCCCGTGATACGCAGTATTTT.

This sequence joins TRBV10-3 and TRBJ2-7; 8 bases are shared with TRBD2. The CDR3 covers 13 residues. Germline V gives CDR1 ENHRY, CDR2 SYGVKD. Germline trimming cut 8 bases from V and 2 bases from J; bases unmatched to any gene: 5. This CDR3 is CAIAAGGTYEQYF. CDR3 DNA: TGTGCCATCGCGGCGGGGGGCACCTACGAGCAGTACTTC.